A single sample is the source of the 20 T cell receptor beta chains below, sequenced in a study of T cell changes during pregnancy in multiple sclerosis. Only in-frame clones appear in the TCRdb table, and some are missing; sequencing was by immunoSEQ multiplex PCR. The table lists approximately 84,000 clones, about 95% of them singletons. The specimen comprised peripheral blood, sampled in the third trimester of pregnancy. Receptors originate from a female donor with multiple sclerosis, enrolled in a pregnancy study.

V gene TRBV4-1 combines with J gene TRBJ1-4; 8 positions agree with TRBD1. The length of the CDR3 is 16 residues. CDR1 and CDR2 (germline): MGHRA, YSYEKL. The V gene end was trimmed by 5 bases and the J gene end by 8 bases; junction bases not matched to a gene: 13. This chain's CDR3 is CASSNTGGHEGEKLFF. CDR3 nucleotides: TGCGCCAGCAGCAACACAGGGGGTCATGAAGGGGAAAAACTGTTTTTT.

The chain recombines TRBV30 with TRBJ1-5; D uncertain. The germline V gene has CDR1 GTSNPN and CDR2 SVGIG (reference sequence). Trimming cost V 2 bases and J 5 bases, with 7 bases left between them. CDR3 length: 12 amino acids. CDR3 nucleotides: TGTGCCTGGAGTTCAATTGATCAGCCCCAGCATTTT. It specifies CAWSSIDQPQHF.

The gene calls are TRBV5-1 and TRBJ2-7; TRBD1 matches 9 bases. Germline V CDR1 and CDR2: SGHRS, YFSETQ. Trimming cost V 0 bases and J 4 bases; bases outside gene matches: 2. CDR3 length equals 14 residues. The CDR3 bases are TGCGCCAGCAGCTTGGTGGGGACAGGGTACGAGCAGTACTTC. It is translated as CASSLVGTGYEQYF.

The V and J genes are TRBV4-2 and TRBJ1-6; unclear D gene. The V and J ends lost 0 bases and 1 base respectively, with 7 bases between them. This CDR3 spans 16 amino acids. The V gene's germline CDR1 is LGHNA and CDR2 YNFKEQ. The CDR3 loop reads CASSQEGVSYNSPLHF. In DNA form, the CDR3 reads TGTGCCAGCAGCCAAGAGGGAGTTTCCTATAATTCACCCCTCCACTTT.

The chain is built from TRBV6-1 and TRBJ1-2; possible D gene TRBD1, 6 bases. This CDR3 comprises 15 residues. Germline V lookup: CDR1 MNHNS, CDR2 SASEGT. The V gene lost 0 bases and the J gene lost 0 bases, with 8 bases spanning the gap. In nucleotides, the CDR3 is TGTGCCAGCAGTGAAGCTTGGACAGCTAACTATGGCTACACCTTC. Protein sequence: CASSEAWTANYGYTF.

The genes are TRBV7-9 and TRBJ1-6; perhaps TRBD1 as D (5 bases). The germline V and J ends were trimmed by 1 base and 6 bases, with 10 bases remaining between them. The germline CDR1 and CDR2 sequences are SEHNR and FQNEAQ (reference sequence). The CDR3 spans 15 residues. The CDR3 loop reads CASSLEGRGNSPLHF. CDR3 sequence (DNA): TGTGCCAGCAGCTTAGAAGGTAGGGGTAATTCACCCCTCCACTTT.

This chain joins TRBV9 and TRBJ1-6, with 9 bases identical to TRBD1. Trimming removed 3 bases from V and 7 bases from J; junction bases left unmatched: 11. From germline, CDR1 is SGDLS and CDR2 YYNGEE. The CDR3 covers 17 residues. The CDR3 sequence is CASSDSPTGGENSPLHF. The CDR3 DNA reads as TGTGCCAGCAGCGATAGTCCGACAGGGGGTGAGAATTCACCCCTCCACTTT.

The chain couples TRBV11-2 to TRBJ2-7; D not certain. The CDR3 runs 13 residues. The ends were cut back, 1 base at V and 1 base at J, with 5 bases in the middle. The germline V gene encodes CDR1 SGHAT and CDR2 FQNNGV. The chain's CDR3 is CASSLATSYEQYF. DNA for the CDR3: TGTGCCAGCAGCTTAGCGACTTCCTACGAGCAGTACTTC. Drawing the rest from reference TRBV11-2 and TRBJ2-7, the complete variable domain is EAGVAQSPRYKIIEKRQSVAFWCNPISGHATLYWYQQILGQGPKLLIQFQNNGVVDDSQLPKDRFSAERLKGVDSTLKIQPAKLEDSAVYLCASSLATSYEQYFGPGTRLTVT.

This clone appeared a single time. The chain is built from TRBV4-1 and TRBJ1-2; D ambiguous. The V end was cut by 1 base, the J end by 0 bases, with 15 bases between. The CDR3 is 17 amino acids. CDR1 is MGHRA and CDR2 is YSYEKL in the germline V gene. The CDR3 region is CASSQVAQPASNYGYTF. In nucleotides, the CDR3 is TGCGCCAGCAGCCAAGTTGCACAGCCAGCCTCTAACTATGGCTACACCTTC.

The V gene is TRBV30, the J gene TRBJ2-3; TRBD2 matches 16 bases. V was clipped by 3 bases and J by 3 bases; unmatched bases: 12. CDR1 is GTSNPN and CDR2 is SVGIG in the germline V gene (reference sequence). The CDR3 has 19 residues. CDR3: CAWRDRPGLAGGLTDTQYF. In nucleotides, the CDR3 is TGTGCCTGGAGGGACCGACCGGGACTAGCGGGGGGGCTTACAGATACGCAGTATTTT. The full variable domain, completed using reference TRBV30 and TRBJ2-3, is SQTIHQWPATLVQPVGSPLSLECTVEGTSNPNLYWYRQAAGRGLQLLFYSVGIGQISSEVPQNLSASRPQDRQFILSSKKLLLSDSGFYLCAWRDRPGLAGGLTDTQYFGPGTRLTVL.

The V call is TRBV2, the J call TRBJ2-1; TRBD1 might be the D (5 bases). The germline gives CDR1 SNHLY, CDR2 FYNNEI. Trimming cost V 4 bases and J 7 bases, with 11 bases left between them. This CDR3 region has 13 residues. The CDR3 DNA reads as TGTGCCAGCAGTGCCCATAGGGGTAATGAGCAGTTCTTC. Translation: CASSAHRGNEQFF.

The CDR3 loop is CASSEGAISYNEQFF. DNA of the CDR3: TGTGCCAGCAGTGAAGGGGCGATTTCCTACAATGAGCAGTTCTTC. This sequence joins TRBV2 and TRBJ2-1; no clear D. Germline V CDR1 and CDR2: SNHLY, FYNNEI. The CDR3 is 15 residues long. V was cut by 1 base and J by 1 base, with 8 bases left in between.

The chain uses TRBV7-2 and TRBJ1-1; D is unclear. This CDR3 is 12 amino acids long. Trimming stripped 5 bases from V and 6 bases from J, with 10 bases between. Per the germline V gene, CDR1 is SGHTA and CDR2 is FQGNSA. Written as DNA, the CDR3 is TGTGCCAGCAGCACCCCGGGAGCTGAAGCTTTCTTT. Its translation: CASSTPGAEAFF. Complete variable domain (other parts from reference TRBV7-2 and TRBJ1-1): GAGVSQSPSNKVTEKGKDVELRCDPISGHTALYWYRQSLGQGLEFLIYFQGNSAPDKSGLPSDRFSAERTGGSVSTLTIQRTQQEDSAVYLCASSTPGAEAFFGQGTRLTVV.

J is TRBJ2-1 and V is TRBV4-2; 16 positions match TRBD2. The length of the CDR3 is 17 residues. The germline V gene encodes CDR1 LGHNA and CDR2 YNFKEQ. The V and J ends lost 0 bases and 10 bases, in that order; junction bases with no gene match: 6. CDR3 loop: CASSQDRKGLAGGEQFF. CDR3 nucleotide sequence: TGTGCCAGCAGCCAAGACAGAAAGGGACTAGCGGGGGGGGAGCAGTTCTTC.

The CDR3 DNA is TGCGCCAGCAGCCCGGGTCGGGTGACTAGCGGGAACACTAGCACAGATACGCAGTATTTT. Protein: CASSPGRVTSGNTSTDTQYF. The chain is built from TRBV10-1 and TRBJ2-3; 11 nucleotides agree with TRBD2. V lost 6 bases, J lost 0 bases, and 17 bases stayed unmatched. The CDR3 loop spans 20 amino acids. Germline V gives CDR1 WNHNN, CDR2 SYGVQD (reference sequence).

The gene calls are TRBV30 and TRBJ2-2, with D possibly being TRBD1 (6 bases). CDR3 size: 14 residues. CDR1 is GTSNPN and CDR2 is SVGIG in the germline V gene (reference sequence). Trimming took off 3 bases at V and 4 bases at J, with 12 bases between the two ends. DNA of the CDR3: TGTGCCTGGAGCCTCACAGGGCGCACCGGGGAGCTGTTTTTT. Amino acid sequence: CAWSLTGRTGELFF.

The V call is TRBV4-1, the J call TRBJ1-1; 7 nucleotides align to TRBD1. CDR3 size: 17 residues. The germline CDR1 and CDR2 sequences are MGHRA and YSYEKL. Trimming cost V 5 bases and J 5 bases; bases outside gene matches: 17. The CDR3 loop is CASSTRDRLMGRTEAFF. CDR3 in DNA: TGCGCCAGCAGCACCCGGGACAGACTGATGGGTAGGACTGAAGCTTTCTTT.

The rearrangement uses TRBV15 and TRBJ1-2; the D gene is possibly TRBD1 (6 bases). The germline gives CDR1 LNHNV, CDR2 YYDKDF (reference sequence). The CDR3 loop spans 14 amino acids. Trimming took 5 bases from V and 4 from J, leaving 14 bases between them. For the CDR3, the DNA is TGTGCCACCAGCCAACAGGGATTCGGCTATGGCTACACCTTC. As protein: CATSQQGFGYGYTF.

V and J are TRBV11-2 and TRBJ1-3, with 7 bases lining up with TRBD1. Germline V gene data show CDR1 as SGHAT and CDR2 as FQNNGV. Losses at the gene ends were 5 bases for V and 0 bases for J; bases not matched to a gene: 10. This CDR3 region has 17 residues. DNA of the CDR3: TGTGCCAGCAGCACTCCCTCCGGGACAGCCTCTGGAAACACCATATATTTT. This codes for CASSTPSGTASGNTIYF.

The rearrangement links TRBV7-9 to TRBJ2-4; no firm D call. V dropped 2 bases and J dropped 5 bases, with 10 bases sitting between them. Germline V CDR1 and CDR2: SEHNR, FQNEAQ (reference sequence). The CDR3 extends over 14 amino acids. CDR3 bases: TGTGCCAGCAGCTTATCAGGCGCTCAAAACATTCAGTACTTC. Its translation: CASSLSGAQNIQYF.